This passage covers 21 T cell receptor beta chains from one sample sequenced in a study of T-cell reconstitution after alpha-beta-depleted transplantation in children. Construction of the TCRbeta library involved unique molecular identifiers. TCRdb re-analysed the PCR reads in MiXCR, keeping a single row per CDR3 protein. The table lists hundreds of thousands of distinct CDR3 sequences, roughly 7.7% of them singletons. The input for sequencing was PBMCs, mostly from graft donor cells, taken 180 days after TCRalphabeta/CD19-depleted stem cell transplant. The receptors shown here come from a male patient aged 10-17 years who had a stem cell transplant for acute lymphoblastic leukemia, so the T cells may come from the graft donor.

This clonotype was seen many times. This rearrangement joins TRBV28 to TRBJ2-3; a weak D match, TRBD1 (6 bases). With 7 bases removed from V and 1 base from J, the gap between germline ends came to 15 bases. Per germline, CDR1 MDHEN and CDR2 SYDVKM. The length of the CDR3 is 15 residues. In nucleotides, the CDR3 is TGTGCCAGCACCTCGGTTCGGACAGGCACAGATACGCAGTATTTT. It yields the protein CASTSVRTGTDTQYF.

This clonotype was detected many times. This rearrangement joins TRBV20-1 to TRBJ1-5; D might be TRBD1 (6 bases). Per germline, CDR1 DFQATT and CDR2 SNEGSKA (reference sequence). The V gene lost 0 bases and the J gene lost 4 bases, with 16 bases spanning the gap. CDR3 size: 16 residues. CDR3 coding DNA: TGCAGTGCTAGAGATCCAGGGGACGGTATTAATCAGCCCCAGCATTTT. Protein sequence: CSARDPGDGINQPQHF.

This clonotype was seen at least ten times. CDR3 DNA sequence: TGCAGCGTTGTCGGGGGGGGGTTCAATGAGCAGTTCTTC. Translating it yields CSVVGGGFNEQFF. The gene calls are TRBV29-1 and TRBJ2-1; 8 bases map to TRBD2. Germline-derived CDR1 and CDR2 are SQVTM and ANQGSEA. The CDR3 covers 13 residues. V dropped 4 bases and J dropped 6; count of bases not matched to a gene: 5.

As regards this clonotype: A much larger clonotype is one base distant, so this may be a read error. The chain has TRBV5-1 and TRBJ2-7; either TRBD1 or TRBD2 may fit D (5 bases each). Per germline, CDR1 SGHRS and CDR2 YFSETQ. The CDR3 is 14 amino acids. The CDR3 nucleotides read TGCGCCAACAGCTTCGAAGAGGGGACCTACGAGCAGTACTTC. Protein: CANSFEEGTYEQYF.

The sample holds a few counts of this clonotype. The gene calls are TRBV20-1 and TRBJ2-3; D perhaps matches TRBD2 (6 bases). The ends were cut back, 3 bases at V and 2 bases at J, with 12 bases in the middle. From germline, CDR1 is DFQATT and CDR2 SNEGSKA (reference sequence). The CDR3 runs 14 residues. The CDR3 DNA sequence: TGCAGTGCTAGGGGCCGACTAGACACAGATACGCAGTATTTT. Protein product: CSARGRLDTDTQYF.

This clonotype was recorded at least ten times. The chain recombines TRBV28 with TRBJ2-3; 9 nucleotides match TRBD1. CDR3 length: 15 amino acids. From germline, CDR1 is MDHEN and CDR2 SYDVKM. Losses at the gene ends were 5 bases for V and 4 bases for J; bases not matched to a gene: 7. This CDR3 reads CASSDGTGSADTQYF. In DNA, the CDR3 is TGTGCCAGCAGTGACGGGACAGGGTCCGCAGATACGCAGTATTTT.

The genes are TRBV7-8 and TRBJ2-2; D perhaps matches TRBD1 (6 bases). The CDR3 extends over 16 amino acids. The germline V gene has CDR1 SGHVS and CDR2 FQNEAQ. Trimming stripped 0 bases from V and 6 bases from J, with 14 bases between. The chain's CDR3 is CASSLAGDMVAGELFF. The CDR3 nucleotides read TGTGCCAGCAGCTTAGCGGGGGACATGGTTGCCGGGGAGCTGTTTTTT. Filled out from reference TRBV7-8 and TRBJ2-2, the complete variable domain reads GAGVSQSPRYKVAKRGQDVALRCDPISGHVSLFWYQQALGQGPEFLTYFQNEAQLDKSGLPSDRFFAERPEGSVSTLKIQRTQQEDSAVYLCASSLAGDMVAGELFFGEGSRLTVL.

The table lists this clonotype with many counts. The chain joins TRBV6-1 to TRBJ2-3; 10 bases agree with TRBD2. The CDR3 has 18 amino acids. Looked up from germline, CDR1 is MNHNS and CDR2 is SASEGT. After removal of 7 bases from V and 2 bases from J, the junction contained 15 bases not matched to a gene. The CDR3, as DNA: TGTGCCAGCACCATTAGCGGGGGGCCCGGAGGGGACACAGATACGCAGTATTTT. Translated, it gives CASTISGGPGGDTDTQYF.

The chain joins TRBV19 to TRBJ2-5, with D unclear. The CDR3 runs 14 residues. The germline V and J ends were trimmed by 1 base and 5 bases, with 11 bases remaining between them. Germline lookup yields CDR1 LNHDA and CDR2 SQIVND (reference sequence). This chain's CDR3 is CASSIGVGFETQYF. The CDR3 DNA follows: TGTGCCAGTAGTATAGGGGTAGGATTTGAGACCCAGTACTTC.

In its sample, this clonotype was seen many times. V gene TRBV6-2 or TRBV6-3 combines with J gene TRBJ2-5; D is ambiguous. The CDR3 consists of 14 residues. Trimming took off 6 bases at V and 2 bases at J, with 13 bases between the two ends. Germline V gives CDR1 MNHEY, CDR2 SVGEGT. The CDR3: CASSQRTVQETQYF. CDR3 sequence (DNA): TGTGCCAGCAGCCAAAGGACGGTTCAAGAGACCCAGTACTTC.

This clonotype was picked up many times. The gene calls are TRBV15 and TRBJ2-7; D unresolved. Trimming left V 3 bases short and J 3 bases short, with 6 bases between. CDR1 and CDR2 from the germline V gene are LNHNV and YYDKDF (reference sequence). The CDR3 runs 12 residues. This CDR3 is CATSREYYEQYF. The CDR3 DNA sequence: TGTGCCACCAGCAGGGAATACTACGAGCAGTACTTC.

This clonotype was seen repeatedly, ten times or more. The chain carries TRBV10-3 and TRBJ2-2; a weak D match, TRBD1 (5 bases). The CDR3 is made up of 13 amino acids. The V and J ends lost 7 bases and 3 bases respectively, with 9 bases between them. The germline V gene encodes CDR1 ENHRY and CDR2 SYGVKD. The chain's CDR3 is CAINRFYTGELFF. CDR3 in DNA: TGTGCCATCAACAGGTTTTACACCGGGGAGCTGTTTTTT.

Concerning this clonotype: A much larger clone differs from this one at a single base, so this may be a read error. The chain couples TRBV7-9 to TRBJ2-3, with a weak D call TRBD2 (6 bases). The germline V gene has CDR1 SEHNR and CDR2 FQNEAQ (reference sequence). V lost 6 bases and J 7 bases, leaving 17 bases between the germline ends. This CDR3 comprises 14 residues. This chain's CDR3 is CASSMTRLTYTQYF. DNA for the CDR3: TGTGCCAGCAGTATGACTAGATTAACATATACGCAGTATTTT.

This clonotype has at least ten counts. V usage is TRBV11-2 and J usage is TRBJ2-3; D gene uncertain. CDR3 length equals 13 residues. Trimming stripped 4 bases from V and 6 bases from J, with 11 bases between. Per germline, CDR1 SGHAT and CDR2 FQNNGV. CDR3 sequence: CASSSSTWDTQYF. The CDR3 nucleotides are TGTGCCAGCAGCTCCTCGACATGGGATACGCAGTATTTT.

The table lists this clonotype with many counts. The chain employs TRBV11-2 and TRBJ1-4; D unclear. The CDR3 runs 12 residues. V was trimmed by 3 bases and J by 7 bases, leaving 6 bases between them. Germline V gives CDR1 SGHAT, CDR2 FQNNGV. The CDR3 DNA reads TGTGCCAGCAGCTTCTTCAGTGAAAAACTGTTTTTT. Its translation: CASSFFSEKLFF.

This clonotype was picked up a small number of times. The J gene is TRBJ1-1, the V gene TRBV18, with TRBD1 matching over 7 bases. This CDR3 has 14 residues. Trimming cost V 3 bases and J 8 bases; bases outside gene matches: 9. Germline assignment: CDR1 KGHSH and CDR2 LQKENI. CDR3: CASSPWLGQLEAFF. The CDR3 DNA reads as TGTGCCAGCTCACCGTGGCTGGGACAGCTCGAAGCTTTCTTT.

Ten or more counts support this clonotype. CDR3: CASSPNDRAAYEQYF. The CDR3 bases are TGCGCCAGCAGCCCGAACGACAGGGCCGCCTACGAGCAGTACTTC. This chain uses TRBV5-1 with TRBJ2-7; 7 nucleotides match TRBD1. V dropped 4 bases and J dropped 2; count of bases not matched to a gene: 9. Germline CDR1 is SGHRS and CDR2 is YFSETQ. There are 15 residues in the CDR3.

There are many counts of this clonotype. The V and J genes are TRBV9 and TRBJ2-7; 11 positions match TRBD1. Germline CDR1 reads SGDLS; CDR2 reads YYNGEE. CDR3 length equals 15 residues. V lost 0 bases, J lost 6 bases, and 5 bases stayed unmatched. CDR3 sequence reads: CASSVGGQGAREQYF. CDR3 coding DNA: TGTGCCAGCAGCGTAGGTGGACAGGGGGCCCGCGAGCAGTACTTC.

Worth noting for this clonotype: A clone one base away is much larger, so this may be a read error. V is TRBV7-8 and J is TRBJ1-4, with D hard to call. Between the trimmed V and J ends, which lost 3 bases and 10 bases, there was a span of 9 bases. CDR1 is SGHVS, CDR2 FQNEAQ, per germline. This CDR3 is 12 amino acids long. The CDR3 spells CASSLSFVKLFF. The CDR3 DNA sequence: TGTGCCAGCAGCTTGAGTTTTGTAAAACTGTTTTTT.

The chain carries TRBV15 and TRBJ2-1; 10 bases fit TRBD2. Unmatched junction bases numbered 5, after V lost 0 bases and J lost 9 bases. Germline lookup yields CDR1 LNHNV and CDR2 YYDKDF (reference sequence). The CDR3 covers 15 residues. The CDR3 sequence is CATSRDIAGGIEQFF. CDR3 in DNA: TGTGCCACCAGCAGAGATATAGCGGGGGGTATTGAGCAGTTCTTC.

At least ten counts were recorded for this clonotype. This rearrangement joins TRBV12-3 or TRBV12-4 to TRBJ1-1; D is uncertain. The germline V and J ends were trimmed by 2 bases and 8 bases, with 15 bases remaining between them. The CDR3 sequence is 14 residues long. This chain's CDR3 is CASSLREKEVEAFF. In DNA form, the CDR3 reads TGTGCCAGCAGTTTACGGGAGAAGGAGGTCGAAGCTTTCTTT.